Detailed here is one TCR beta chain. These data originate in a study of blood T cell repertoires in COVID-19. The CDR3 covers 16 residues. The V gene's germline CDR1 is LNHDA and CDR2 SQIVND (reference sequence). V shed 1 base, J shed 0 bases, and the junction held 3 bases outside the gene matches. Assay: immunoSEQ multiplex PCR; the TCRdb copy retains only in-frame clones and omits some. Here the sample spans around 85,000 clones, roughly 89% being singletons. This TCR came from an elderly woman with active or convalescent COVID-19. The sample comprised peripheral blood. This chain uses TRBV19 with TRBJ1-1, with 9 bases matching TRBD1. CDR3 sequence (DNA): TGTGCCAGTAGTATAGCCGACAGGGGGATGAACACTGAAGCTTTCTTT. Protein product: CASSIADRGMNTEAFF.